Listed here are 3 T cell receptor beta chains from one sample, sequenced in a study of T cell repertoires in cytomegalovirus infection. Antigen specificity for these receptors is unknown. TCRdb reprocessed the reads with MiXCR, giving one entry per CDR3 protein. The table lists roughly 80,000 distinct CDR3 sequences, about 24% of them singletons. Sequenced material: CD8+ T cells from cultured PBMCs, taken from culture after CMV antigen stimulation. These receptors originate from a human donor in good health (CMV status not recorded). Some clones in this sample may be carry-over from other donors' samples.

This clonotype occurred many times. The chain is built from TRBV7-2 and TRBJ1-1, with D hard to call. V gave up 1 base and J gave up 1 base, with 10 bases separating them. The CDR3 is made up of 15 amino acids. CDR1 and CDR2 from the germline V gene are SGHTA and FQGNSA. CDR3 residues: CASSLGWNRNTEAFF. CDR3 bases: TGTGCCAGCAGCTTAGGGTGGAACAGGAACACTGAAGCTTTCTTT.

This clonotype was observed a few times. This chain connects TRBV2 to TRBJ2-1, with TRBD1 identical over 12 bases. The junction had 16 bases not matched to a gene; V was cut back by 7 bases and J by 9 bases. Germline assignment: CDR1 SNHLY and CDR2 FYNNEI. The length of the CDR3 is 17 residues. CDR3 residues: CASKGGSIGTGGTEQFF. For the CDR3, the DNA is TGTGCCAGCAAGGGGGGAAGTATAGGGACAGGGGGCACTGAGCAGTTCTTC.

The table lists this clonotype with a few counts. The CDR3: CATSREGGPGGELFF. In DNA, the CDR3 is TGTGCCACCAGCAGGGAGGGGGGGCCGGGCGGGGAGCTGTTTTTT. The chain links TRBV15 to TRBJ2-2; tentatively, D is TRBD2 (7 bases). The V end lost 3 bases, the J end lost 7 bases, and 15 bases lay between the germline ends. This CDR3 spans 15 amino acids. Looked up from germline, CDR1 is LNHNV and CDR2 is YYDKDF (reference sequence).